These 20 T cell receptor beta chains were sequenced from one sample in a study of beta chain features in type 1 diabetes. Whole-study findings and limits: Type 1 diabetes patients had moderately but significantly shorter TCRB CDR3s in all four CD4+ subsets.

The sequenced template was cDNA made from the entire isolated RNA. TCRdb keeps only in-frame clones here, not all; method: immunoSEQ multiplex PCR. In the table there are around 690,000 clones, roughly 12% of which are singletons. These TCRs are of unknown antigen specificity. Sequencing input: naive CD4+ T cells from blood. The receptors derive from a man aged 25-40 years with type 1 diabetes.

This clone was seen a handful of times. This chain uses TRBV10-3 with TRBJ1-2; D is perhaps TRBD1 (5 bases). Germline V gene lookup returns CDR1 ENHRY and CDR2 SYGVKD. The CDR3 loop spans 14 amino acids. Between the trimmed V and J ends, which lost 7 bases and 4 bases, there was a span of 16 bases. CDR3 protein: CAITGTGNFYGYTF. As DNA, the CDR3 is TGTGCCATCACCGGGACGGGGAACTTCTATGGCTACACCTTC.

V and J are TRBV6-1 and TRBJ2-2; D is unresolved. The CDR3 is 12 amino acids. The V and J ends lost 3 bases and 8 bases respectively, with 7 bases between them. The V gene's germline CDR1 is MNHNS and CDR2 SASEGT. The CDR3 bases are TGTGCCAGCAGTGATGTGGCAGGGGAGCTGTTTTTT. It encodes CASSDVAGELFF.

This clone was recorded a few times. Here the CDR3 DNA reads TGTGCCAGCAGCTTAACAATGAACAGGGCTGGTGAAAAACTGTTTTTT. Protein: CASSLTMNRAGEKLFF. This chain connects TRBV7-2 to TRBJ1-4; TRBD1 is a possible D gene (6 bases). Germline CDR1 reads SGHTA; CDR2 reads FQGNSA. Trimming removed 2 bases from V and 7 bases from J, with 17 bases in between. There are 16 residues in the CDR3.

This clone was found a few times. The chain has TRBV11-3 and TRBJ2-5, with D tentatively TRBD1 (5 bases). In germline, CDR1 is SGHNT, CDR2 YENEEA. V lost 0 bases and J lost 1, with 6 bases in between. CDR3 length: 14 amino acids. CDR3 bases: TGTGCCAGCAGCTTAGAAGACAGCCAAGAGACCCAGTACTTC. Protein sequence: CASSLEDSQETQYF.

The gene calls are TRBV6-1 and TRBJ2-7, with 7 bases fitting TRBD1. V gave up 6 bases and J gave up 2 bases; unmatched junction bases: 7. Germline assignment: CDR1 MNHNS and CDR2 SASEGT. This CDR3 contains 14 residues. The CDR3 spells CASRKTGRPYEQYF. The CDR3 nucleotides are TGTGCCAGCAGGAAGACAGGGCGTCCCTACGAGCAGTACTTC.

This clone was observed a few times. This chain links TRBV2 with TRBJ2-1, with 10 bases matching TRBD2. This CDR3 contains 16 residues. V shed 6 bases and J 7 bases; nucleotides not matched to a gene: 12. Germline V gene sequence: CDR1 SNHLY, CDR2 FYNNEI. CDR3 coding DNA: TGTGCCAGCAGGGACGCTAGCGGGGGTTCTAGGAATGAGCAGTTCTTC. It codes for CASRDASGGSRNEQFF.

CDR3 region: CASSLGGGVETQYF. The DNA of the CDR3 is TGTGCCAGCAGCTTGGGCGGGGGAGTGGAGACCCAGTACTTC. V and J are TRBV7-9 and TRBJ2-5; TRBD2 agrees at 7 bases. Germline-derived CDR1 and CDR2 are SEHNR and FQNEAQ (reference sequence). V gave up 3 bases and J gave up 5 bases; unmatched junction bases: 6. The CDR3 runs 14 residues.

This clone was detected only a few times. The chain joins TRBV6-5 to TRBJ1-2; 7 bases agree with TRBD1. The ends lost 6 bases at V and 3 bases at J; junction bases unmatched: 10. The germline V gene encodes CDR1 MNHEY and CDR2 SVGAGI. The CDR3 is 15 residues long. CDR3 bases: TGTGCCAGCAGACCAGGGACAGCCACTGACTATGGCTACACCTTC. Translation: CASRPGTATDYGYTF.

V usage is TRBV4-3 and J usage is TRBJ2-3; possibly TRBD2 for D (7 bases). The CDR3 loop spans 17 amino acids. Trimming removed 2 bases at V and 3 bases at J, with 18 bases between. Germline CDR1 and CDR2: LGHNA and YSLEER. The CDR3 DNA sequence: TGCGCCAGCAGCCAAACCCGAGGAGGGGGAGGGACAGATACGCAGTATTTT. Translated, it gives CASSQTRGGGGTDTQYF.

CDR3 amino acids: CASTLGQGGYEQYF. CDR3 bases: TGTGCCAGCACCCTAGGACAGGGGGGCTACGAGCAGTACTTC. The genes are TRBV11-2 and TRBJ2-7; 10 bases agree with TRBD1. Germline values: CDR1 SGHAT, CDR2 FQNNGV. CDR3 length: 14 residues. The J segment lost 3 bases and the V segment lost 7 bases, leaving 6 bases of the junction unmatched.

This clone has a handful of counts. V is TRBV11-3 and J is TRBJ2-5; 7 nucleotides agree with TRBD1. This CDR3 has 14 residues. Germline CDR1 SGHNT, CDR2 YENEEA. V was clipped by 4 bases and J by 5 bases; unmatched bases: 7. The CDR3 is CASSSSTGKETQYF. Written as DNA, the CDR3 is TGTGCCAGCAGCTCCTCGACAGGGAAGGAGACCCAGTACTTC. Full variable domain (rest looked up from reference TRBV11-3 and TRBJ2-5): EAGVVQSPRYKIIEKKQPVAFWCNPISGHNTLYWYLQNLGQGPELLIRYENEEAVDDSQLPKDRFSAERLKGVDSTLKIQPAELGDSAVYLCASSSSTGKETQYFGPGTRLLVL.

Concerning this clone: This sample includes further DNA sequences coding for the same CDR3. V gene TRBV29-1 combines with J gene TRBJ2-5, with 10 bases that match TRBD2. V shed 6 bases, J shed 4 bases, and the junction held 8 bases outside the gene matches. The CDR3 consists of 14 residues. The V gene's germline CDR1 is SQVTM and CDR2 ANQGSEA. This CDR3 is CSVGPAGGRETQYF. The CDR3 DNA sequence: TGCAGCGTGGGGCCAGCGGGGGGGCGAGAGACCCAGTACTTC.

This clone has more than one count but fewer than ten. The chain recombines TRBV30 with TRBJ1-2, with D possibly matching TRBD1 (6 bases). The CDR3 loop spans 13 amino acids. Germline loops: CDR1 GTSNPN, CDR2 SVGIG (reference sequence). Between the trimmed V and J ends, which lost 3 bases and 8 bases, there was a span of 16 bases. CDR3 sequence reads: CAWRDSQLGGYTF. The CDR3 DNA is TGTGCCTGGAGGGACAGTCAGCTAGGGGGCTACACCTTC.

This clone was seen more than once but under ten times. In DNA form, the CDR3 reads TGTGCCAGCTCACGGGGACAGCCGACTACCTACGAGCAGTACTTC. It yields the protein CASSRGQPTTYEQYF. The genes are TRBV18 and TRBJ2-7; 7 nucleotides match TRBD1. The CDR3 consists of 15 residues. V shed 4 bases, J shed 2 bases, and the junction held 8 bases outside the gene matches. In germline, CDR1 is KGHSH, CDR2 LQKENI.

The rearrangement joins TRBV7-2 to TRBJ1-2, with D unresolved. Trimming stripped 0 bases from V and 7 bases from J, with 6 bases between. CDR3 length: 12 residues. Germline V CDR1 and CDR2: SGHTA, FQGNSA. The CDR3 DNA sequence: TGTGCCAGCAGCTTAGCGGTCAGTGGCTACACCTTC. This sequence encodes CASSLAVSGYTF.

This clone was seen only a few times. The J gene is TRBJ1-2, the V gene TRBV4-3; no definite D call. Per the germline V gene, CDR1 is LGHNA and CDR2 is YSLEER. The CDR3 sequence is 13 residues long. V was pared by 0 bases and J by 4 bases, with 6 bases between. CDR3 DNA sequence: TGCGCCAGCAGCCAAGATGTACGCTATGGCTACACCTTC. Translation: CASSQDVRYGYTF.

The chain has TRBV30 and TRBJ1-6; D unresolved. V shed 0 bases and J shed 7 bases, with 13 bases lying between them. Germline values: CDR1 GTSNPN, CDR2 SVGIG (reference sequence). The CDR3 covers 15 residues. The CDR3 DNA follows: TGTGCCTGGAGTGTAATAGGGATTAGGAATTCACCCCTCCACTTT. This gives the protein CAWSVIGIRNSPLHF.

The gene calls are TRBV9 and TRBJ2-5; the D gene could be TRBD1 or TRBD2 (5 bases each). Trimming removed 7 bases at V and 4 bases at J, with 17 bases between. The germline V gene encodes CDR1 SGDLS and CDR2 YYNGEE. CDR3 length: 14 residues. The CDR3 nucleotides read TGTGCCAGCGGACGGGACGGCCATGGAGAGACCCAGTACTTC. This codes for CASGRDGHGETQYF.

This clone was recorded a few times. In DNA, the CDR3 is TGTGCCAGTAGTATAGGGGCATTTCCCATGAGCAATCAGCCCCAGCATTTT. This encodes CASSIGAFPMSNQPQHF. The chain joins TRBV19 to TRBJ1-5; D is unresolved. Per germline, CDR1 LNHDA and CDR2 SQIVND (reference sequence). V lost 1 base and J lost 1, with 14 bases in between. This CDR3 spans 17 amino acids.

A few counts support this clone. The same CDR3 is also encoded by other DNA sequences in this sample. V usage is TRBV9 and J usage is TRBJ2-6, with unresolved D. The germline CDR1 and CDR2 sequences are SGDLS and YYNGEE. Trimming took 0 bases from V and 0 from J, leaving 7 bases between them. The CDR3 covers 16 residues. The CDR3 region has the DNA TGTGCCAGCAGCGTAGATCGAGACTCTGGGGCCAACGTCCTGACTTTC. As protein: CASSVDRDSGANVLTF.